This is a list of T cell receptor beta chains from one sample in a study of cytomegalovirus exposure and HLA in healthy donors. Sequencing was performed with immunoSEQ multiplex PCR; in TCRdb, only in-frame clones are kept and a portion is missing. The sample lists some 150,000 clones; around 88% were seen once. Sequencing was carried out using PBMCs. These receptors were obtained from a woman in her thirties in good health and CMV-seronegative. Each CDR3 is given with its conserved first and last residue. Fields, in order: J gene, D gene, clone size, V gene, CDR3 protein, CDR3 DNA. A D gene is named only where the DNA matches it firmly. Clone size appears in some rows only: once, few, many, or a class for an expanded clone.

J gene: TRBJ2-5; D gene: -; clone size: once; V gene: TRBV7-9; CDR3 protein: CASSLVQGRETQYF; CDR3 DNA: TGTGCCAGCAGCTTAGTTCAGGGCAGAGAGACCCAGTACTTC
J gene: TRBJ2-2; D gene: -; clone size: -; V gene: TRBV7-9; CDR3 protein: CASSLRGATNTGELFF; CDR3 DNA: TGTGCCAGCAGCTTGCGGGGCGCTACGAACACCGGGGAGCTGTTTTTT
J gene: TRBJ2-7; D gene: TRBD1; clone size: -; V gene: TRBV30; CDR3 protein: CAWSLGQGAYEQYF; CDR3 DNA: TGTGCCTGGAGTTTAGGACAGGGGGCCTACGAGCAGTACTTC
J gene: TRBJ2-7; D gene: -; clone size: -; V gene: TRBV2; CDR3 protein: CASRARGIFYEQYF; CDR3 DNA: TGTGCCAGTAGGGCCCGGGGGATCTTCTACGAGCAGTACTTC
J gene: TRBJ2-1; D gene: -; clone size: -; V gene: TRBV11-3; CDR3 protein: CASSLAGFSRHEQFF; CDR3 DNA: TGTGCCAGCAGCTTAGCAGGGTTTTCCCGGCATGAGCAGTTCTTC
J gene: TRBJ1-3; D gene: TRBD1; clone size: -; V gene: TRBV27; CDR3 protein: CASSFIRGPGNTIYF; CDR3 DNA: TGTGCCAGCAGTTTCATCAGGGGGCCTGGAAACACCATATATTTT
J gene: TRBJ2-2; D gene: TRBD2; clone size: -; V gene: TRBV7-9; CDR3 protein: CASSFRAGGHTGELFF; CDR3 DNA: TGTGCCAGCAGCTTTAGAGCGGGAGGGCACACCGGGGAGCTGTTTTTT
J gene: TRBJ1-1; D gene: -; clone size: few; V gene: TRBV19; CDR3 protein: CASSIGQLLNTEAFF; CDR3 DNA: TGTGCCAGTAGTATTGGGCAGCTCTTGAACACTGAAGCTTTCTTT
J gene: TRBJ1-2; D gene: TRBD1; clone size: -; V gene: TRBV28; CDR3 protein: CASSWALGTGVGYTF; CDR3 DNA: TGTGCCAGCAGTTGGGCCCTAGGGACAGGGGTTGGCTACACCTTC
J gene: TRBJ1-6; D gene: TRBD1; clone size: once; V gene: TRBV5-1; CDR3 protein: CASSPTGSRNNSPLHF; CDR3 DNA: TGCGCCAGCAGCCCGACAGGGTCTAGAAATAATTCACCCCTCCACTTT
J gene: TRBJ2-7; D gene: -; clone size: -; V gene: TRBV6-5; CDR3 protein: CASSYLQDRYEQYF; CDR3 DNA: TGTGCCAGCAGTTACTTGCAGGATCGCTACGAGCAGTACTTC
J gene: TRBJ2-7; D gene: TRBD1; clone size: -; V gene: TRBV7-2; CDR3 protein: CASRTGGQAGYEQYF; CDR3 DNA: TGTGCCAGCCGAACCGGGGGACAGGCCGGCTACGAGCAGTACTTC
J gene: TRBJ2-7; D gene: -; clone size: once; V gene: TRBV28; CDR3 protein: CASSLNPGEQYF; CDR3 DNA: TGTGCCAGCAGTTTAAATCCGGGCGAGCAGTACTTC
J gene: TRBJ2-1; D gene: -; clone size: -; V gene: TRBV6-1; CDR3 protein: CASSGTNLLPSKFF; CDR3 DNA: TGTGCCAGCAGTGGGACAAACTTACTCCCGAGCAAGTTCTTC
J gene: TRBJ2-7; D gene: -; clone size: -; V gene: TRBV28; CDR3 protein: CASSLFAGNTYEQYF; CDR3 DNA: TGTGCCAGCAGTTTATTTGCCGGGAATACCTACGAGCAGTACTTC
J gene: TRBJ2-7; D gene: TRBD1; clone size: -; V gene: TRBV5-4; CDR3 protein: CASSDRERVSSYEQYF; CDR3 DNA: TGTGCCAGCAGCGACAGGGAACGAGTATCCTCCTACGAGCAGTACTTC
J gene: TRBJ2-2; D gene: TRBD2; clone size: -; V gene: TRBV6-6; CDR3 protein: CASRVRRGGAGELFF; CDR3 DNA: TGTGCCAGCAGAGTCCGGCGGGGGGGCGCCGGGGAGCTGTTTTTT
J gene: TRBJ1-4; D gene: TRBD1; clone size: -; V gene: TRBV6-4; CDR3 protein: CASRPTDRGPSTNEKLFF; CDR3 DNA: TGTGCCAGCAGACCAACAGACAGGGGCCCTTCAACTAATGAAAAACTGTTTTTT
J gene: TRBJ1-6; D gene: TRBD1; clone size: -; V gene: TRBV19; CDR3 protein: CASSAPGQGGYNSPLHF; CDR3 DNA: TGTGCCAGTAGTGCGCCGGGACAGGGAGGGTATAATTCACCCCTCCACTTT
J gene: TRBJ2-3; D gene: TRBD2; clone size: -; V gene: TRBV19; CDR3 protein: CASSPGLADTQYF; CDR3 DNA: TGTGCCAGTAGTCCCGGACTAGCGGATACGCAGTATTTT
J gene: TRBJ2-7; D gene: TRBD2; clone size: once; V gene: TRBV2; CDR3 protein: CASRESGGTLYEQYF; CDR3 DNA: TGTGCCAGCAGGGAAAGCGGGGGGACCCTCTACGAGCAGTACTTC
J gene: TRBJ1-3; D gene: -; clone size: -; V gene: TRBV30; CDR3 protein: CAWSVRPRSGNTIYF; CDR3 DNA: TGTGCCTGGAGTGTACGGCCCCGGAGTGGAAACACCATATATTTT
J gene: TRBJ2-7; D gene: TRBD1; clone size: -; V gene: TRBV2; CDR3 protein: CASSREGTGGYEQYF; CDR3 DNA: TGTGCCAGCAGCCGGGAAGGGACAGGGGGCTACGAGCAGTACTTC